The clone carrying this T cell receptor (beta chain) was seen more than once but under ten times. TCRdb's copy holds only in-frame clones and misses some; the assay was immunoSEQ multiplex PCR. The profile covers around 380,000 clones, with approximately 89% appearing a single time and 1.3% taken by the ten largest. These data belong to a study of blood T cell repertoires in COVID-19. Germline CDR1 reads SGHDT; CDR2 reads YYEEEE. The CDR3 is 15 amino acids. With 6 bases removed from V and 1 base from J, the gap between germline ends came to 17 bases. V gene TRBV5-6 combines with J gene TRBJ2-7, with a weak D call TRBD1 (5 bases). This clonotype originated in a man in his thirties or forties who had recovered from COVID-19. The specimen sequenced was PBMCs or T cells enriched from blood (not recorded which). CDR3 DNA: TGTGCCAGCATTTTTCAGGGAATCGGATCCTACGAGCAGTACTTC. Translating it yields CASIFQGIGSYEQYF.